This T cell receptor (beta chain) stems from a study of T cell repertoires in cytomegalovirus infection (dated by TCRdb to between 2018 and 2021). With regard to the full study: Donor HLA type was relevant to the analysis, as public TCR beta signatures indicated carriage of CMV infection together with the matching HLA type.

Sequencing was performed on an Illumina HiSeq 1500. TCRdb ran its own pipeline on the public reads, namely fastp trimming at Q25 and MiXCR clone calling, and kept in-frame beta chains. Entries that share a CDR3 protein sequence are merged under the most common genes and DNA. The sample table contains fewer than 200,000 distinct CDR3 sequences; only one count was recorded for around 20% of them. The leading ten clones occupy around 2.7% of the sample. Inclusive of the bounding cysteine and phenylalanine, the CDR3 is 15 residues long. Here the CDR3 DNA is all that survives: 45 bases in frame from base 1. Deletion took 5 bases off V and 4 bases off J, with a span of 15 bases between the germline ends. CDR1 is given as LNHDA and CDR2 as SQIVND, both from the germline V gene (reference sequence). A word on this clonotype: What antigen it recognizes has not been identified. Per-nucleotide qualities are absent, and no much larger clonotype sits a single base away.

What the work shows at the level of the full study, not this receptor alone: The ex vivo response was dominated by HLA-C-restricted CMV-specific TCR beta clonotypes, which also provided the single most frequent clonotype in two of eight donors. In both this cohort and an independent cohort of several hundred donors, the cumulative frequency of public TCR beta family members distinguished carriers of CMV infection plus the relevant HLA type.

The sequence was obtained from a human donor in good health (CMV status not recorded). Some clones in this sample may be carry-over from other donors' samples. Sequencing was carried out using PBMCs. The chain employs TRBV19 and TRBJ2-1; the D gene cannot be named for sure. The CDR3 reads CASSRAHSQYNEQFF. The DNA sequence is as follows: TGTGCCAGTAGTCGCGCGCATTCCCAATACAATGAGCAGTTCTTC.